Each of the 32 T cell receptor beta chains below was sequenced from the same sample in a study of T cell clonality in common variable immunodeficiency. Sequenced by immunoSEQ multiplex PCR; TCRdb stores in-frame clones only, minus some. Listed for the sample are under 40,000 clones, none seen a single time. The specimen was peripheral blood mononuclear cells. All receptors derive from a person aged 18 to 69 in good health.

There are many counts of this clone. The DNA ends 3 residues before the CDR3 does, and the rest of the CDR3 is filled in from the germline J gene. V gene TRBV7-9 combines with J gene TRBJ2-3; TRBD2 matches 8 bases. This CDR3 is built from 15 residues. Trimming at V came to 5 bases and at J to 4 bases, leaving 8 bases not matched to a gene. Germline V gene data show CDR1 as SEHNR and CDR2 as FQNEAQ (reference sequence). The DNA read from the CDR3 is TGTGCCAGCAGCACAGCGGGAGTGTGGGCAGATACG. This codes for CASSTAGVWADT. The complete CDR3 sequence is CASSTAGVWADTQYF.

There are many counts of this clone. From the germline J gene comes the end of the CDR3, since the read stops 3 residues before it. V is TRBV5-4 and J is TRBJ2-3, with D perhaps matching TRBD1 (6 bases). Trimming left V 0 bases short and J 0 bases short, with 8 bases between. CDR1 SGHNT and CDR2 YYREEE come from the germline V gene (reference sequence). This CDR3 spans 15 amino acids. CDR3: CASSLAGASTDTQYF. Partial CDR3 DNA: TGTGCCAGCAGCTTGGCAGGGGCTAGCACAGATACG.

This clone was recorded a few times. CDR3 residues: CASGATEGRELFF. Incomplete CDR3 DNA: TGTGCCAGCGGTGCGACAGAGGGCAGGGAG. J is TRBJ2-2 and V is TRBV6-4, with D perhaps TRBD1 or TRBD2 (5 bases each). With the read ending 3 residues before the CDR3 end, the germline J gene is used to fill in that end. V was clipped by 8 bases and J by 9 bases, with 16 bases between them. The germline V gene encodes CDR1 MRHNA and CDR2 SNTAGT. The CDR3 totals 13 residues.

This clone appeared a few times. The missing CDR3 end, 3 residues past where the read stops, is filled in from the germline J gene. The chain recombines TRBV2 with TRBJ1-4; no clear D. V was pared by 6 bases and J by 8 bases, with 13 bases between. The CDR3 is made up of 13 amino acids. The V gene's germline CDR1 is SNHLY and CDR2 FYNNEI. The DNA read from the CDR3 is TGTGCCAGCAGCTACGTGGTCAGGGAAAAA. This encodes CASSYVVREK. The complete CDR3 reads CASSYVVREKLFF. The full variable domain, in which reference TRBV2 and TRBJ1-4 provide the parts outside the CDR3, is EPEVTQTPSHQVTQMGQEVILRCVPISNHLYFYWYRQILGQKVEFLVSFYNNEISEKSEIFDDQFSVERPDGSNFTLKIRSTKLEDSAMYFCASSYVVREKLFFGSGTQLSVL.

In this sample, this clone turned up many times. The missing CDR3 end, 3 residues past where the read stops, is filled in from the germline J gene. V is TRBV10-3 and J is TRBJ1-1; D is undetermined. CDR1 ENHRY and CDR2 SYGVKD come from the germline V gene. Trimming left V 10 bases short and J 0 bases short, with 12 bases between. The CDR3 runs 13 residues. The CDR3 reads CATQQSLNTEAFF. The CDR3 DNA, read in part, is TGTGCCACCCAACAGAGTTTGAACACTGAA.

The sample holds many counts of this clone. This CDR3 reads CAWSVGEYEQYF. The CDR3 bases that were read are TGTGCCTGGAGTGTAGGGGAATACGAG. The chain recombines TRBV30 with TRBJ2-7; perhaps TRBD1 as D (5 bases). Sequencing ends 3 residues short of the CDR3 end; the germline J gene provides the rest. CDR3 length equals 12 residues. CDR1 GTSNPN and CDR2 SVGIG come from the germline V gene (reference sequence). V gave up 0 bases and J gave up 4 bases, with 7 bases separating them. Full variable domain (missing parts from reference TRBV30 and TRBJ2-7): SQTIHQWPATLVQPVGSPLSLECTVEGTSNPNLYWYRQAAGRGLQLLFYSVGIGQISSEVPQNLSASRPQDRQFILSSKKLLLSDSGFYLCAWSVGEYEQYFGPGTRLTVT.

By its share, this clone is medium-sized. CDR3 DNA, as far as it was read: TGTGCCAGCAGCCCAATACGGGGGACAGGGGGCGATGAAAAA. This codes for CASSPIRGTGGDEK. The whole CDR3 protein reads CASSPIRGTGGDEKLFF. The V gene is TRBV28, the J gene TRBJ1-4, with 12 bases lining up with TRBD1. The DNA ends 3 residues before the CDR3 does, and the rest of the CDR3 is filled in from the germline J gene. The CDR3 consists of 17 residues. CDR1 MDHEN and CDR2 SYDVKM come from the germline V gene. The trim removed 6 bases at V and 6 bases at J, leaving 11 bases unmatched.

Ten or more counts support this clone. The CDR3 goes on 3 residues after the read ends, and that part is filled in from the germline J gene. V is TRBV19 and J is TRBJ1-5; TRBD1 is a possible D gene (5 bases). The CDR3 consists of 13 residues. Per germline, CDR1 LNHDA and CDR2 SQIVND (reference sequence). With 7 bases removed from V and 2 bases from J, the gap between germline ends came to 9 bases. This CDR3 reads CASTLGGNQPQHF. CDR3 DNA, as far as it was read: TGTGCCAGTACCCTAGGGGGCAATCAGCCC.

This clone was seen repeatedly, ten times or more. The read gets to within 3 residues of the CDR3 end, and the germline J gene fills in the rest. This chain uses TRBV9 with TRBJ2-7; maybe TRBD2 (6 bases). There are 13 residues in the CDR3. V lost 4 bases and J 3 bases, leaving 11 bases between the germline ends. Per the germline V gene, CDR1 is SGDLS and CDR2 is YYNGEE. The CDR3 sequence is CASSSGLNYEQYF. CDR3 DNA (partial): TGTGCCAGCAGCTCTGGACTAAACTACGAG.

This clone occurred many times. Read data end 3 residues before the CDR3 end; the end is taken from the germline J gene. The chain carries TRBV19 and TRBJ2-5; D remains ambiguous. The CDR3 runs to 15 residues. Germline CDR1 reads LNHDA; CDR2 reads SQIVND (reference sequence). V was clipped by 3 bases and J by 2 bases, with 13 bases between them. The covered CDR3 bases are TGTGCCAGTAGTATCTCGGCACCAGGTCAAGAGACC. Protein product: CASSISAPGQET. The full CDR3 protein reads CASSISAPGQETQYF.

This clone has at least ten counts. The CDR3 region is CSAREWGQASYGYTF. The covered CDR3 bases are TGCAGTGCTAGAGAGTGGGGACAGGCGAGTTATGGC. The chain employs TRBV20-1 and TRBJ1-2, with TRBD1 identical over 8 bases. Read coverage stops 3 residues before the CDR3 terminus; the germline J gene supplies the remainder. V lost 0 bases and J lost 5; bases outside the gene matches: 8. The CDR3 covers 15 residues. CDR1 is DFQATT, CDR2 SNEGSKA, per germline (reference sequence).

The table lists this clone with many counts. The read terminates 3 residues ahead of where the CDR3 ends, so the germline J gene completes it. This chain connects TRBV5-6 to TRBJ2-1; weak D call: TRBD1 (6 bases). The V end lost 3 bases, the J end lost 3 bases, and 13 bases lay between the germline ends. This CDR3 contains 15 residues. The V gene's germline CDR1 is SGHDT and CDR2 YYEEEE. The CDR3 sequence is CASSSSGTFYNEQFF. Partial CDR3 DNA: TGTGCCAGCAGCTCATCCGGGACATTCTACAATGAG.

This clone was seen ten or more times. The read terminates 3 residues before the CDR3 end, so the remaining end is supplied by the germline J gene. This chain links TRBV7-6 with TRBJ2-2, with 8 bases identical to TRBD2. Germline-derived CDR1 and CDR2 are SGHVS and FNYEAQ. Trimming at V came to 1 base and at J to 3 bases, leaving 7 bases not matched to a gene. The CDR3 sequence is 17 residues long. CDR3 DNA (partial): TGTGCCAGCAGCTTAGTCGGGGGGGGCGTGGACACCGGGGAG. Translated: CASSLVGGGVDTGE. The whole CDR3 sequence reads CASSLVGGGVDTGELFF. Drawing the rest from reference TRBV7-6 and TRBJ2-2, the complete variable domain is GAGVSQSPRYKVTKRGQDVALRCDPISGHVSLYWYRQALGQGPEFLTYFNYEAQQDKSGLPNDRFSAERPEGSISTLTIQRTEQRDSAMYRCASSLVGGGVDTGELFFGEGSRLTVL.

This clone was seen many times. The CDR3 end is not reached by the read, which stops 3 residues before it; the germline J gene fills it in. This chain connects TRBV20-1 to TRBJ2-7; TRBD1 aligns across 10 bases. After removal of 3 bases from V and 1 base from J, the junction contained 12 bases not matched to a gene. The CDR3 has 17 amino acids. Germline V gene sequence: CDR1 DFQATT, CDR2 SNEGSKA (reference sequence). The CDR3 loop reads CSARGGPGQGLSYEQYF. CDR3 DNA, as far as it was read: TGCAGTGCTAGGGGGGGTCCGGGACAGGGGCTTTCCTACGAG.

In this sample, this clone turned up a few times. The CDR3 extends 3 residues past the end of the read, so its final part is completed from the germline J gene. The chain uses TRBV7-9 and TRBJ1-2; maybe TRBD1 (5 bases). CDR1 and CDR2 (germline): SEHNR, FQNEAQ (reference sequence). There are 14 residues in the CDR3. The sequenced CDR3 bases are TGTGCCAGCAGCTTAGGGGGACTTTACAATGAC. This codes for CASSLGGLYND. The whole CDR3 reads CASSLGGLYNDYTF.

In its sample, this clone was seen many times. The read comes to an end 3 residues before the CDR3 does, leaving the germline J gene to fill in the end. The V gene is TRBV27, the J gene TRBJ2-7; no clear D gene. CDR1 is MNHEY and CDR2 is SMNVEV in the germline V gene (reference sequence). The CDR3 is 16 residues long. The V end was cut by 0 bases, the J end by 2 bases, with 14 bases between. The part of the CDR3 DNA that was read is TGTGCCAGCAGTTTATCAAACCCTGACAAAGCCTACGAG. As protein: CASSLSNPDKAYE. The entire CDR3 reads CASSLSNPDKAYEQYF.

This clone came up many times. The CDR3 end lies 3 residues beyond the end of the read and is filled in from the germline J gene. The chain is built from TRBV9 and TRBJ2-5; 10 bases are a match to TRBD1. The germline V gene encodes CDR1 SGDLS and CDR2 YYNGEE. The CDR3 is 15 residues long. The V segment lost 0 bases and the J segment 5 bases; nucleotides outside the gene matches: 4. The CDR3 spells CASSVGGQGMETQYF. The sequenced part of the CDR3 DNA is TGTGCCAGCAGCGTAGGGGGACAGGGGATGGAGACC. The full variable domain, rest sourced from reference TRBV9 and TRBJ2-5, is DSGVTQTPKHLITATGQRVTLRCSPRSGDLSVYWYQQSLDQGLQFLIQYYNGEERAKGNILERFSAQQFPDLHSELNLSSLELGDSALYFCASSVGGQGMETQYFGPGTRLLVL.

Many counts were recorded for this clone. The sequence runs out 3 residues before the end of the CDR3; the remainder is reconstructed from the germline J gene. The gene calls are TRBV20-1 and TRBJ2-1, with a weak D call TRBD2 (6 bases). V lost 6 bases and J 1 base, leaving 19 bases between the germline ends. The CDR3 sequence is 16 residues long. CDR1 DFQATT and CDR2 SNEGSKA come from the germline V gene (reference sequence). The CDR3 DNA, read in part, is TGCAGTGCCCGGTTGGCGGGGCGGAAGTCCTACAATGAG. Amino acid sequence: CSARLAGRKSYNE. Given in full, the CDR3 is CSARLAGRKSYNEQFF.

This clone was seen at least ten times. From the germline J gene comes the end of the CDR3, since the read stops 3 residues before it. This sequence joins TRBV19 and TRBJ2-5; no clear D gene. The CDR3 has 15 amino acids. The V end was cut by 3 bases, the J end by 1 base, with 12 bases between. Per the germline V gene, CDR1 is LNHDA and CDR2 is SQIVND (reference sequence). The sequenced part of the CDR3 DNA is TGTGCCAGTAGTATTGCCTACGAGTCCCAAGAGACC. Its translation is CASSIAYESQET. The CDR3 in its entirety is CASSIAYESQETQYF.

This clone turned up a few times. The CDR3 here is CASSLDSFSTDTQYF. The CDR3 bases that were read are TGTGCCAGCAGCTTAGACAGCTTCTCCACAGATACG. V and J are TRBV11-1 and TRBJ2-3; no clear D gene. The DNA ends 3 residues before the CDR3 does, and the rest of the CDR3 is filled in from the germline J gene. The CDR3 spans 15 residues. V gave up 1 base and J gave up 2 bases, with 10 bases separating them. Per germline, CDR1 SGHAT and CDR2 FQDESV (reference sequence).

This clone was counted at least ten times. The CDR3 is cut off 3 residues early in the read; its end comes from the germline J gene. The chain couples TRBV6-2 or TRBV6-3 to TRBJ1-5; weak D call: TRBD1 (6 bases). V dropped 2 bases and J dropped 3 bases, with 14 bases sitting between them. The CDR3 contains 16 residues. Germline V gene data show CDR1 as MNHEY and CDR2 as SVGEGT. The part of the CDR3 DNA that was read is TGTGCCAGCAGTTACAGGCCGACAGGCCCCAATCAGCCC. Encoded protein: CASSYRPTGPNQP. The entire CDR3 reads CASSYRPTGPNQPQHF.

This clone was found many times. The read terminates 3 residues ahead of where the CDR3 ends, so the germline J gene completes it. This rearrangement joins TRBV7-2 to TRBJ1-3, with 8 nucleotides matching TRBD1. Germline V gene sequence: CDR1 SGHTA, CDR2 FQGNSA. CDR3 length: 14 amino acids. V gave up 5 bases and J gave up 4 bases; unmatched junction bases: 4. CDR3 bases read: TGTGCCAGCAGCCAGACAGGGGCAGGAAACACC. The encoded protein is CASSQTGAGNT. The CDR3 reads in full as CASSQTGAGNTIYF.

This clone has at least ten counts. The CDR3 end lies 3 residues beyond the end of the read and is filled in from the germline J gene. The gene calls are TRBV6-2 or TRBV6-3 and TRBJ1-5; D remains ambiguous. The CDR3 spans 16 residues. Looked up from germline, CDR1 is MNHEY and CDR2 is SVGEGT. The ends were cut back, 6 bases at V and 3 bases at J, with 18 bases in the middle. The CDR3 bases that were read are TGTGCCAGCAGCCCCAAGGGTTGGCAGAACAATCAGCCC. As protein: CASSPKGWQNNQP. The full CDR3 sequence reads CASSPKGWQNNQPQHF.

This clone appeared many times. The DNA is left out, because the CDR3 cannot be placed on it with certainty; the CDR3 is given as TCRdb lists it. CDR3: CASSSSGGANYGYTF. The rearrangement uses TRBV5-4 and TRBJ1-2; the table gives TRBD1-2 as D, unverified against the DNA. The V gene's germline CDR1 is SGHNT and CDR2 YYREEE (reference sequence). The CDR3 adds up to 15 amino acids, both ends counted.

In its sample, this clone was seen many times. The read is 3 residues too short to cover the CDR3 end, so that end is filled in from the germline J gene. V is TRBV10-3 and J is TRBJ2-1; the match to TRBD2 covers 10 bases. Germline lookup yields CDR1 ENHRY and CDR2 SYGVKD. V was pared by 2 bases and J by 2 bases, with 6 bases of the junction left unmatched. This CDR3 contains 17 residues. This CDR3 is CAISEPTSGLTYNEQFF. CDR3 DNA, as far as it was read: TGTGCCATCAGTGAGCCGACTAGCGGGCTGACCTACAATGAG.

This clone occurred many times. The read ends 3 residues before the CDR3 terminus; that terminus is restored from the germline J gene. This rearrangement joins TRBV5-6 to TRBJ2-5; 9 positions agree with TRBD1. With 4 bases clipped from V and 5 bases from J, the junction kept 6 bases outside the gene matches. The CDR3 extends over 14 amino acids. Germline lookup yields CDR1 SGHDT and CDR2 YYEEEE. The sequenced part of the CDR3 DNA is TGTGCCAGCAGCCGCTTTGACAGGGGGGAGACC. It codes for CASSRFDRGET. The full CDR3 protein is CASSRFDRGETQYF.

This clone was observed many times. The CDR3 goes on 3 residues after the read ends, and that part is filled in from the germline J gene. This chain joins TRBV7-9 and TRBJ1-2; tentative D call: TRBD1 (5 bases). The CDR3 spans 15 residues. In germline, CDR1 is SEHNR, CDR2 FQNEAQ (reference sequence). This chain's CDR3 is CASSLGTGDFAGYTF. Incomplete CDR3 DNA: TGTGCCAGCAGCTTAGGGACGGGGGATTTTGCGGGC.

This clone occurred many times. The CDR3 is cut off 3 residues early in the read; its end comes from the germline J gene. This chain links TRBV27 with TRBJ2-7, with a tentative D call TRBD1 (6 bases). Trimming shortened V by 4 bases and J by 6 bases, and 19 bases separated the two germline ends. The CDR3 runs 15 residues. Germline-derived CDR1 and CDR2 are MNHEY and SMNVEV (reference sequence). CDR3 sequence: CASSYVGGSALEQYF. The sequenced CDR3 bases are TGTGCCAGCAGTTACGTAGGGGGAAGTGCCCTCGAG.

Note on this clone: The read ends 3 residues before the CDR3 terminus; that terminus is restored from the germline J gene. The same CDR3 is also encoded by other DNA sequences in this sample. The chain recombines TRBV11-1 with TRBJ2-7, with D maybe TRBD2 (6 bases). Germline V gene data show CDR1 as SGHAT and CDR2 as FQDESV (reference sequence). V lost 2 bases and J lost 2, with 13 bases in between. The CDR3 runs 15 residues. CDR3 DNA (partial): TGTGCCAGCAGCTTAACTGCGGGGATCGCCTACGAG. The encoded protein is CASSLTAGIAYE. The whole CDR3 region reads CASSLTAGIAYEQYF.

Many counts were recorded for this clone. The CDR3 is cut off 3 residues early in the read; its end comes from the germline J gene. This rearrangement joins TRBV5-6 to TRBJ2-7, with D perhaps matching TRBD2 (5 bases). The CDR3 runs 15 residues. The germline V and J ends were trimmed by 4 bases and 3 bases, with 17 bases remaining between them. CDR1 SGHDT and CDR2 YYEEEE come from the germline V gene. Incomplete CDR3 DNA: TGTGCCAGCAGCAGAGGACCGGGGTCGGACTACGAG. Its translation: CASSRGPGSDYE. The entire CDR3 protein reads CASSRGPGSDYEQYF.

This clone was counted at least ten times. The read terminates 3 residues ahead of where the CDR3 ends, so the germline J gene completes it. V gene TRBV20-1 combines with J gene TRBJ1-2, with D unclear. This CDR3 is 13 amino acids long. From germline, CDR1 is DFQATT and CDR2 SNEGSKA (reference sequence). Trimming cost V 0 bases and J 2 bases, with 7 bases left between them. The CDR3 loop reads CSARDPGNYGYTF. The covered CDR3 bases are TGCAGTGCTAGAGATCCGGGGAACTATGGC.

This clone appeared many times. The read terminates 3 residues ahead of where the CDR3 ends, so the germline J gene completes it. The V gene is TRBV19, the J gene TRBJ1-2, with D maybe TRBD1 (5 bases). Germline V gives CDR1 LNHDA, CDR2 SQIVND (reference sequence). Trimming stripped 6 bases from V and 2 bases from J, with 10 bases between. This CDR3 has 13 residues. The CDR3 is CASRRDSNYGYTF. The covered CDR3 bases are TGTGCCAGTAGACGGGACTCAAACTATGGC.